Sequencing of this T cell receptor beta chain was carried out in a study of shared T cell receptors in the human thymus. This clone was observed a handful of times. Produced via immunoSEQ multiplex PCR; TCRdb's table is partial and in-frame only. The data contain roughly 560,000 clones, 75% to 85% of them seen just once; the ten biggest clones take up about 0.012%. J was trimmed by 4 bases and V by 0 bases; bases with no gene match: 3. This CDR3 has 15 residues. CDR1 and CDR2 from the germline V gene are SEHNR and FQNEAQ (reference sequence). This same sample was also part of a study on human thymus T cells. This second study says: Usage of V and J genes appeared biased in thymic and blood repertoires.

Input material: thymocytes. The chain combines TRBV7-9 with TRBJ1-1, with 9 bases fitting TRBD1. The origin of this receptor is a boy in the first two years of life with a congenital heart defect. CDR3 amino acids: CASSLALTGGTEAFF. The CDR3 DNA sequence: TGTGCCAGCAGCTTAGCCCTGACAGGGGGCACTGAAGCTTTCTTT.